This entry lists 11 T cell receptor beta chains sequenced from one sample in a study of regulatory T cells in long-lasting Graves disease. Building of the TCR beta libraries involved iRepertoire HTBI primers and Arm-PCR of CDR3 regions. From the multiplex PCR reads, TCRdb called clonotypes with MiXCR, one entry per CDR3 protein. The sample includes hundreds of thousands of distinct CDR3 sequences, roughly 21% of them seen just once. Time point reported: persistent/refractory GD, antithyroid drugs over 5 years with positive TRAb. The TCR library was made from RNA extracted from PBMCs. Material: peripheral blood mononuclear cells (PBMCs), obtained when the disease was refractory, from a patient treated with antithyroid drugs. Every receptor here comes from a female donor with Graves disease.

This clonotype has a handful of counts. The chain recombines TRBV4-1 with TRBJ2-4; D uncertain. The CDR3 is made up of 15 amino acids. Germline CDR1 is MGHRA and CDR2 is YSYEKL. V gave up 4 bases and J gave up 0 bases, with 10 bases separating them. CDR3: CASSRLQLAKNIQYF. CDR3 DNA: TGCGCCAGCAGCCGGTTACAGCTAGCCAAAAACATTCAGTACTTC.

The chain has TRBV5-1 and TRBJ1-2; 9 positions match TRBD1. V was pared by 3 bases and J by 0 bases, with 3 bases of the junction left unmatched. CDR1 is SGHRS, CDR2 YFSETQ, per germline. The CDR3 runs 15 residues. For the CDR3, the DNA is TGCGCCAGCAGCTCGGGACAGGGCGCTAACTATGGCTACACCTTC. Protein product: CASSSGQGANYGYTF.

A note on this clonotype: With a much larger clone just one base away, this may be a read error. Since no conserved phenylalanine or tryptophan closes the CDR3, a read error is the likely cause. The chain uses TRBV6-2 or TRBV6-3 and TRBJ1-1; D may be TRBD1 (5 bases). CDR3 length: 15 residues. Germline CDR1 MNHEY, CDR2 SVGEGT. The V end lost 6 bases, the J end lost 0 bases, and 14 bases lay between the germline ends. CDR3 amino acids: CASRLLGGMNTEAFS. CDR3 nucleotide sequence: TGTGCCAGCAGATTACTCGGGGGAATGAACACTGAAGCTTTCTCT.

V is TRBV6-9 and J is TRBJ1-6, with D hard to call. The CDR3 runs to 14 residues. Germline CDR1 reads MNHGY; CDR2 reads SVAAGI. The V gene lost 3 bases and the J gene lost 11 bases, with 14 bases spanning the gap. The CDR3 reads CASSYGSPVPPLHF. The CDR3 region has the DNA TGTGCCAGCAGTTACGGTAGTCCGGTTCCACCCCTCCACTTT.

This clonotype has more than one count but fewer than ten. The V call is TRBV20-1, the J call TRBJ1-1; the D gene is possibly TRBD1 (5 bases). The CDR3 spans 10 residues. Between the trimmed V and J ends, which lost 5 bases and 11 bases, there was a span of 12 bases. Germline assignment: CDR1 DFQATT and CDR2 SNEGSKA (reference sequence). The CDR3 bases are TGCAGTGCTCGGGACGAGAGGGCTTTCTTT. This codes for CSARDERAFF.

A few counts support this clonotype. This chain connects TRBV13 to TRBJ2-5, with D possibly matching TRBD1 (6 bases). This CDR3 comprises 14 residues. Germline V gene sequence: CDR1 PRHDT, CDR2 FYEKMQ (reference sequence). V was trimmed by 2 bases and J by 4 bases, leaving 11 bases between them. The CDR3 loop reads CASSLRGGAETQYF. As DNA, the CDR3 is TGTGCCAGCAGCTTACGTGGGGGCGCAGAGACCCAGTACTTC.

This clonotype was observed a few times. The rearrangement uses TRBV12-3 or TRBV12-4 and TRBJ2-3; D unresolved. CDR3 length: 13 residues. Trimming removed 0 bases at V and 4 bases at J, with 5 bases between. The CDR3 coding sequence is TGTGCCAGCAGTTTAGCACAGCCAGATACGCAGTATTTT. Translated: CASSLAQPDTQYF.

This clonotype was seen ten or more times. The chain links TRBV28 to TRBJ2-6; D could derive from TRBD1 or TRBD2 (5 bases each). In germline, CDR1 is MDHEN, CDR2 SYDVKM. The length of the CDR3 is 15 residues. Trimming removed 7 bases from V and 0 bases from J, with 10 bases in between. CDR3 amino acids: CASIGGPSGANVLTF. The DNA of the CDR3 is TGTGCCAGCATTGGGGGACCCTCTGGGGCCAACGTCCTGACTTTC.

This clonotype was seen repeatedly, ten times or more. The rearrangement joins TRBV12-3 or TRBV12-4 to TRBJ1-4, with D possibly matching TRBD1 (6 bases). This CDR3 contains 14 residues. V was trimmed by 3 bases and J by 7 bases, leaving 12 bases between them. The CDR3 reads CASSLWGASEKLFF. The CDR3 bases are TGTGCCAGCAGTTTGTGGGGGGCGTCTGAAAAACTGTTTTTT.

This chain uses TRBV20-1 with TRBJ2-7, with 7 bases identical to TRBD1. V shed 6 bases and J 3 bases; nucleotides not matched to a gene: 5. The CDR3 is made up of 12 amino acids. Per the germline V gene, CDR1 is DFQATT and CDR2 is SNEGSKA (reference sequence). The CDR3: CSALRQGYEQYF. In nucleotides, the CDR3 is TGCAGTGCCCTTAGACAGGGCTACGAGCAGTACTTC.

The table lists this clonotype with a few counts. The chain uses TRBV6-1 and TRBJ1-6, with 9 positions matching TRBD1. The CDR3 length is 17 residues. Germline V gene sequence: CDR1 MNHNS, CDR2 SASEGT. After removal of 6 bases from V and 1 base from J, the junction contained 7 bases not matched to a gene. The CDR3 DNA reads TGTGCCAGCAGCAGACAGGGGGATAGGTCCTATAATTCACCCCTCCACTTT. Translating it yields CASSRQGDRSYNSPLHF.